This T cell receptor beta chain is drawn from a study of beta chain features in type 1 diabetes. CDR3 length equals 14 residues. Germline V lookup: CDR1 MGHDK, CDR2 SYGVNS. The ends were cut back, 6 bases at V and 2 bases at J, with 13 bases in the middle. The purity of all sorted populations exceeded 98%. What was sequenced were expressed TCRB transcripts, since all of the isolated RNA had been reverse transcribed. Sequencing was performed with immunoSEQ multiplex PCR; in TCRdb, only in-frame clones are kept and a portion is missing. The sample holds approximately 250,000 clones, 11% to 15% seen once.

This TCR came from a woman aged 40-49 years in good health. V gene TRBV25-1 combines with J gene TRBJ1-1; weak D call: TRBD1 (6 bases). The sample comprised naive CD4+ T cells from blood. CDR3 sequence: CASSAGTTNTEAFF. DNA of the CDR3: TGTGCCAGCAGCGCCGGGACAACTAACACTGAAGCTTTCTTT. The variable domain in full, completed from reference TRBV25-1 and TRBJ1-1, reads EADIYQTPRYLVIGTGKKITLECSQTMGHDKMYWYQQDPGMELHLIHYSYGVNSTEKGDLSSESTVSRIRTEHFPLTLESARPSHTSQYLCASSAGTTNTEAFFGQGTRLTVV.